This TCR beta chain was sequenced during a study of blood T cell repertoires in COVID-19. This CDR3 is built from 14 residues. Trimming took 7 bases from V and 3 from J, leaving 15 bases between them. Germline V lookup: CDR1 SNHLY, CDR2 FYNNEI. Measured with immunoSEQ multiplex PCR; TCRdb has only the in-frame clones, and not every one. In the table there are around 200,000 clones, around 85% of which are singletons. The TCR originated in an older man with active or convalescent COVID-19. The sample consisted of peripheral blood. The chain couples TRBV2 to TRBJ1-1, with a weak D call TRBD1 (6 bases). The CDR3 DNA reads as TGTGCCAGCAATTACCGGGACAAATACACTGAAGCTTTCTTT. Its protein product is CASNYRDKYTEAFF.